This T cell receptor beta chain was profiled in a study of T cell changes during pregnancy in multiple sclerosis. Profiling relied on immunoSEQ multiplex PCR, and the TCRdb table lists in-frame clones only, not all of them. The table has fewer than 140,000 clones, 92% seen once; the top ten hold 1.5% to 2%. CDR1 and CDR2 from the germline V gene are SNHLY and FYNNEI. V lost 8 bases to trimming and J lost 4 bases, with 19 bases between them. The CDR3 totals 15 residues. The rearrangement links TRBV2 to TRBJ2-3; D gene ambiguous. This clonotype was obtained from a female donor with multiple sclerosis, enrolled in a pregnancy study. The sequencing here drew on peripheral blood, taken after pregnancy. The CDR3 nucleotides are TGTGCCAGCGGTTCTAGTCATCCCTCGCCAGATACGCAGTATTTT. As protein: CASGSSHPSPDTQYF.